The rows below give T cell receptor beta chains drawn from one sample of a study of T cell responses to AZD1222 COVID-19 vaccine. Sequencing was performed with immunoSEQ multiplex PCR; in TCRdb, only in-frame clones are kept and a portion is missing. This table has around 100,000 clones, approximately 88% appearing once. The source was peripheral blood, collected on day 0 of AZD1222 vaccination. The receptors were gathered from an adult in good health. Both conserved end residues are part of each CDR3. The D gene is left open where the match is weak. Clone size is stated in some rows and not others, as once, few, many or a class when expanded.

CDR3aa	CDR3nt	len	d_gene	abundance	j_gene	v_gene
CASSSRVEGTQYF	TGTGCCAGCAGTTCAAGGGTGGAGGGGACCCAGTACTTC	13	-	-	TRBJ2-5	TRBV6-5
CSGMKGPSYEQYF	TGCAGCGGTATGAAAGGGCCGTCCTACGAGCAGTACTTC	13	-	once	TRBJ2-7	TRBV29-1
CASSTKGGISNQPQHF	TGTGCCAGCAGTACCAAAGGGGGGATCAGCAATCAGCCCCAGCATTTT	16	-	-	TRBJ1-5	TRBV27
CASSLIQSGEKLFF	TGCGCCAGCAGCTTAATACAGAGCGGTGAAAAACTGTTTTTT	14	-	-	TRBJ1-4	TRBV5-1
CSVLREPTQYF	TGCAGCGTCCTCCGCGAGCCGACGCAGTATTTT	11	-	-	TRBJ2-3	TRBV29-1
CASSSSSDEQFF	TGTGCCAGCAGCTCATCTAGCGATGAGCAGTTCTTC	12	-	-	TRBJ2-1	TRBV7-9
CASSYTKGAVYQPQHF	TGTGCCAGCAGTTACACGAAGGGGGCAGTTTATCAGCCCCAGCATTTT	16	TRBD1	-	TRBJ1-5	TRBV6-2/TRBV6-3
CASSPPGTGELFF	TGTGCCAGCAGCCCCCCAGGGACCGGGGAGCTGTTTTTT	13	-	once	TRBJ2-2	TRBV6-5
CASSHRDHNSPLHF	TGTGCCAGCAGTCACCGGGACCATAATTCACCCCTCCACTTT	14	-	-	TRBJ1-6	TRBV27
CASSLGLAGGSYEQYF	TGTGCCAGCAGCCTCGGACTAGCGGGAGGTTCGTACGAGCAGTACTTC	16	TRBD2	few	TRBJ2-7	TRBV9
CASSRQGTATNEKLFF	TGCGCCAGCAGCCGACAGGGGACCGCAACTAATGAAAAACTGTTTTTT	16	TRBD1	-	TRBJ1-4	TRBV5-1
CASSLRDQPQHF	TGTGCCAGCAGCTTGCGGGATCAGCCCCAGCATTTT	12	-	-	TRBJ1-5	TRBV5-6
CASSSPGQNRGYTF	TGTGCCAGCAGCTCCCCCGGACAGAATAGAGGCTACACCTTC	14	-	-	TRBJ1-2	TRBV28
CATSDPRGSNEKLFF	TGTGCCACCAGTGACCCCAGGGGGTCTAATGAAAAACTGTTTTTT	15	TRBD1	-	TRBJ1-4	TRBV24-1
CASSQEGSAYGYTF	TGCGCCAGCAGCCAAGAGGGCAGTGCGTATGGCTACACCTTC	14	-	few	TRBJ1-2	TRBV4-3
CASSSTGKADTQYF	TGTGCCAGCAGCTCGACTGGTAAGGCAGATACGCAGTATTTT	14	-	-	TRBJ2-3	TRBV7-9
CASSLAPGTLNTEAFF	TGTGCCAGCAGCTTAGCTCCCGGGACATTAAACACTGAAGCTTTCTTT	16	-	once	TRBJ1-1	TRBV7-9
CASSQMTGVAGANVLTF	TGTGCCAGCAGCCAGATGACAGGGGTCGCTGGGGCCAACGTCCTGACTTTC	17	TRBD1	-	TRBJ2-6	TRBV7-9
CASRPYREATEAFF	TGTGCCAGCAGGCCTTACAGGGAGGCCACTGAAGCTTTCTTT	14	-	-	TRBJ1-1	TRBV28
CSPRVTVSQETQYF	TGCAGCCCGAGAGTGACAGTCAGCCAAGAGACCCAGTACTTC	14	-	-	TRBJ2-5	TRBV29-1
CASSYSPRTVGYGYTF	TGTGCCAGCAGTTACTCCCCGAGGACAGTTGGGTATGGCTACACCTTC	16	-	-	TRBJ1-2	TRBV6-5
CASSYSGGRETQYF	TGTGCCAGCAGTTACTCGGGAGGCCGTGAGACCCAGTACTTC	14	-	-	TRBJ2-5	TRBV6-5
CASSPSDNYGYTF	TGTGCCAGCAGCCCCTCGGACAACTATGGCTACACCTTC	13	-	-	TRBJ1-2	TRBV7-9
CATSRGGLGTDTQYF	TGTGCCACCAGCAGGGGGGGACTGGGCACAGATACGCAGTATTTT	15	-	-	TRBJ2-3	TRBV15
CASSIGRRTSNQPQHF	TGTGCCAGTAGTATAGGGAGGAGAACTAGCAATCAGCCCCAGCATTTT	16	-	-	TRBJ1-5	TRBV19
CATSRGSRGDQPQHF	TGTGCCACCAGCAGAGGGTCTCGGGGGGATCAGCCCCAGCATTTT	15	-	once	TRBJ1-5	TRBV15
CASSRQGRDIQYF	TGTGCCAGCTCCCGGCAGGGAAGAGACATTCAGTACTTC	13	-	-	TRBJ2-4	TRBV12-3/TRBV12-4
CASGGAGISGNTIYF	TGTGCCAGTGGGGGGGCCGGGATCTCTGGAAACACCATATATTTT	15	-	-	TRBJ1-3	TRBV19
CASKARGRGGEETQYF	TGTGCCAGTAAGGCCCGGGGGCGGGGGGGCGAAGAGACCCAGTACTTC	16	TRBD2	once	TRBJ2-5	TRBV19
CASSPLAGTGASNEQFF	TGTGCCAGCTCACCACTCGCCGGGACAGGGGCCTCCAATGAGCAGTTCTTC	17	TRBD1	-	TRBJ2-1	TRBV18
CASSPQAGSNQPQHF	TGTGCCAGTAGTCCCCAAGCGGGGAGCAATCAGCCCCAGCATTTT	15	-	-	TRBJ1-5	TRBV19
CATSDSQGAGNQPQHF	TGTGCCACCAGTGATTCACAGGGGGCAGGGAATCAGCCCCAGCATTTT	16	TRBD1	-	TRBJ1-5	TRBV24-1
CASSYSTGGNQPQHF	TGTGCCAGCAGTTACTCGACAGGGGGAAATCAGCCCCAGCATTTT	15	TRBD1	-	TRBJ1-5	TRBV6-5
CASSSTRAAGNTEAFF	TGTGCCAGCAGCTCTACGAGGGCCGCCGGGAACACTGAAGCTTTCTTT	16	-	-	TRBJ1-1	TRBV7-2
CASSLDTGVGNQPQHF	TGTGCCAGCAGCTTAGATACAGGGGTTGGCAATCAGCCCCAGCATTTT	16	TRBD1	-	TRBJ1-5	TRBV7-9
CASSVDPDRNNQPQHF	TGTGCCAGCAGCGTAGACCCAGACAGAAACAATCAGCCCCAGCATTTT	16	-	-	TRBJ1-5	TRBV9
CASSLEGVPRSNSPLHF	TGTGCCAGCAGCTTAGAGGGAGTACCCCGGTCCAATTCACCCCTCCACTTT	17	-	-	TRBJ1-6	TRBV7-2
CASSLRPPLNSPLHF	TGTGCCAGCAGTCTCCGACCCCCCCTTAATTCACCCCTCCACTTT	15	-	-	TRBJ1-6	TRBV27
CASSRDRNTEAFF	TGTGCCAGCAGCAGGGACAGGAACACTGAAGCTTTCTTT	13	TRBD1	-	TRBJ1-1	TRBV9
CATSDLGGGQADTQYF	TGTGCCACCAGTGATTTGGGGGGAGGGCAGGCAGATACGCAGTATTTT	16	TRBD2	-	TRBJ2-3	TRBV24-1
CASSVAGDEQFF	TGCGCCAGCAGTGTAGCAGGGGATGAGCAGTTCTTC	12	-	-	TRBJ2-1	TRBV10-1
CATSDPAGLSTDTQYF	TGTGCCACCAGTGACCCAGCAGGACTTAGCACAGATACGCAGTATTTT	16	-	few	TRBJ2-3	TRBV24-1
CASSPNVGAMANQPQHF	TGTGCCAGCAGCCCCAACGTCGGGGCAATGGCAAATCAGCCCCAGCATTTT	17	-	few	TRBJ1-5	TRBV3-1/TRBV3-2